This T cell receptor beta chain was observed in a study of human T cells and chemical hapten exposure. General study points: Among expanded TCRs, significantly more large CDR3 similarity clusters formed than among controls.

This clonotype was seen ten or more times. Its specificity is not known. Germline assignment: CDR1 SNHLY and CDR2 FYNNEI. Deletions cut 4 bases from V and 2 bases from J, with 8 bases between. CDR3 length: 14 amino acids. Each CDR3 protein is one row after TCRdb ran MiXCR on the RACE reads. The sample shows fewer than 90,000 distinct CDR3 sequences, about 6.3% of them seen only once. Time point noted: patch test 2, 6 weeks after DPC sensitization. The treatment denotes: therapeutic diphenylcyclopropenone sensitization with weekly scalp DPC. This specimen consisted of whole blood, obtained in connection with sensitization to the hapten diphenylcyclopropenone (DPC). V is TRBV2 and J is TRBJ2-2, with D maybe TRBD2 (5 bases). This clonotype was obtained from a woman in her twenties or thirties with alopecia areata. Some clones in this sample may be carry-over from other donors' samples. The CDR3 coding sequence is TGTGCCAGCAGTGCCCGGGAAAACACCGGGGAGCTGTTTTTT. Encoded protein: CASSARENTGELFF.